This is a list of T cell receptor beta chains from one sample in a study of response to subunit inactivated influenza vaccine. TCRdb reprocessed the RT-PCR reads with MiXCR, giving one entry per CDR3 protein. This sample yields fewer than 550,000 distinct CDR3 sequences, of which less than 30% are seen a single time; less than 2.5% belongs to the top ten. The input for sequencing was CD4+ T cells sorted from PBMCs, taken more than 4 days after vaccination. Source of these receptors: a man aged 45-60 years who received an inactivated influenza vaccine. CDR3s include the opening cysteine and the closing phenylalanine or tryptophan. D genes are given only for firm matches. Clone size appears in some rows only: once, few, many, or a class for an expanded clone.

CDR3 DNA: TGTGCCAGCAGTATCCCTAGCACAGATACGCAGTATTTT; CDR3 protein: CASSIPSTDTQYF; clone size: few; J gene: TRBJ2-3; D gene: NA; V gene: TRBV6-1
CDR3 DNA: TGTGCCAGCAGCGCGCCAACACCTGGAAACACCATATATTTT; CDR3 protein: CASSAPTPGNTIYF; clone size: NA; J gene: TRBJ1-3; D gene: NA; V gene: TRBV9
CDR3 DNA: TGTGCCAGCAGCCGGAGCAGGGGTGCTTTGAGGGAGGAAAAACTGTTTTTT; CDR3 protein: CASSRSRGALREEKLFF; clone size: few; J gene: TRBJ1-4; D gene: NA; V gene: TRBV7-9
CDR3 DNA: TGTGCCACCAGTGATTTTAGTGGGGCCGGGGGCCGAGGGTTCAATGAGCAGTTCTTC; CDR3 protein: CATSDFSGAGGRGFNEQFF; clone size: NA; J gene: TRBJ2-1; D gene: NA; V gene: TRBV24-1
CDR3 DNA: TGTGCCAGCAGTGAAGCTACAGGGAGATCGGGGGAGCTGTTTTTT; CDR3 protein: CASSEATGRSGELFF; clone size: few; J gene: TRBJ2-2; D gene: NA; V gene: TRBV6-1
CDR3 DNA: TGCAGTGCTAGACGAGACAGGGCAAACACTGAAGCTTTCTTT; CDR3 protein: CSARRDRANTEAFF; clone size: NA; J gene: TRBJ1-1; D gene: TRBD1; V gene: TRBV20-1
CDR3 DNA: TGTGCCAGCAGACGATCGACCGGGGGCAACATTCAGTACTTC; CDR3 protein: CASRRSTGGNIQYF; clone size: NA; J gene: TRBJ2-4; D gene: NA; V gene: TRBV6-2/TRBV6-3
CDR3 DNA: TGTGCCAGCAGTTTATTGGCAGGGATCTCCTACGAGCAGTACTTC; CDR3 protein: CASSLLAGISYEQYF; clone size: few; J gene: TRBJ2-7; D gene: NA; V gene: TRBV28
CDR3 DNA: TGTGCCAGCAGTCCTCAGGGGACATATTACAATGAGCAGTTCTTC; CDR3 protein: CASSPQGTYYNEQFF; clone size: few; J gene: TRBJ2-1; D gene: NA; V gene: TRBV28
CDR3 DNA: TGCAGTGCTAGCTTCCGGGACACAGAAGCTTTCTTT; CDR3 protein: CSASFRDTEAFF; clone size: NA; J gene: TRBJ1-1; D gene: NA; V gene: TRBV20-1
CDR3 DNA: TGTGCCAGCAGTCTAAAGTCCTCTGGGGCCAACGTCCTGACTTTC; CDR3 protein: CASSLKSSGANVLTF; clone size: few; J gene: TRBJ2-6; D gene: NA; V gene: TRBV2
CDR3 DNA: TGTGCCAGCAGTCTCACGGGGAATACGCAGTATTTT; CDR3 protein: CASSLTGNTQYF; clone size: few; J gene: TRBJ2-3; D gene: NA; V gene: TRBV25-1
CDR3 DNA: TGTGCCTGGAGTCCCGGGACAGGGGGCAGGTATAATTCACCCCTCCACTTT; CDR3 protein: CAWSPGTGGRYNSPLHF; clone size: NA; J gene: TRBJ1-6; D gene: TRBD1; V gene: TRBV30
CDR3 DNA: TGCGCCAGCAGCACCCGACAGGGGGTAACCTACGAGCAGTACTTC; CDR3 protein: CASSTRQGVTYEQYF; clone size: NA; J gene: TRBJ2-7; D gene: TRBD1; V gene: TRBV5-1
CDR3 DNA: TGTGCCACCAGTGACCAGGACTCCTTCTCCTACAATGAGCAGTTCTTC; CDR3 protein: CATSDQDSFSYNEQFF; clone size: NA; J gene: TRBJ2-1; D gene: NA; V gene: TRBV24-1
CDR3 DNA: TGTGCCAGCAGCTCCGGACAGGGGACCAATGAGCAGTTCTTC; CDR3 protein: CASSSGQGTNEQFF; clone size: once; J gene: TRBJ2-1; D gene: TRBD1; V gene: TRBV7-2
CDR3 DNA: TGTGCCAGCAGTTGGGCACTAGCGGGGAACAATGAGCAGTTCTTC; CDR3 protein: CASSWALAGNNEQFF; clone size: NA; J gene: TRBJ2-1; D gene: TRBD2; V gene: TRBV12-3/TRBV12-4